A single sample is the source of the 22 T cell receptor beta chains below, sequenced in a study of shared clonotypes between healthy human individuals. Positive CCR7 selection of CD45RO-negative cells yielded the naive CD8 cells, and terminally differentiated effector memory CD45RA+ cells were excluded. The method was immunoSEQ multiplex PCR; TCRdb's version includes in-frame clones alone and lacks a portion of them. Here the sample spans some 740,000 clones, 80% to 95% being singletons. Source material: naive CD8+ T cells sorted from blood. The source of these receptors is a man younger than 45 in good health.

CDR3 protein: CAISLPSAYEQYF. The CDR3 nucleotides are TGTGCCATCAGCCTCCCCAGTGCCTACGAGCAGTACTTC. The chain recombines TRBV10-3 with TRBJ2-7; D call uncertain. Trimming cost V 6 bases and J 2 bases, with 11 bases left between them. This CDR3 comprises 13 residues. Germline CDR1 ENHRY, CDR2 SYGVKD.

This chain joins TRBV6-5 and TRBJ2-1; D not resolved. Germline assignment: CDR1 MNHEY and CDR2 SVGAGI. Trimming removed 8 bases from V and 5 bases from J, with 16 bases in between. The CDR3 runs to 14 residues. The CDR3 here is CASRYIWADNEQFF. The CDR3 DNA sequence: TGTGCCAGCCGCTATATATGGGCCGACAATGAGCAGTTCTTC.

This clone was detected once. J is TRBJ2-1 and V is TRBV6-1; TRBD1 matches at 10 bases. Trimming cost V 0 bases and J 5 bases; bases outside gene matches: 4. Looked up from germline, CDR1 is MNHNS and CDR2 is SASEGT. This CDR3 has 16 amino acids. CDR3 coding DNA: TGTGCCAGCAGTGAAGCGCGACAGGGGGCGAACAATGAGCAGTTCTTC. Protein: CASSEARQGANNEQFF.

The J gene is TRBJ1-4, the V gene TRBV5-3, with 8 bases that match TRBD1. TRBV5-3 falls under the ORF class, with uncertain function. The CDR3 contains 18 residues. V trimming: 1 base; J trimming: 2 bases; junction bases outside the gene matches: 10. CDR3 DNA sequence: TGTGCCAGAAGCTTGTTTCACACCGGACAGGGTACTAATGAAAAACTGTTTTTT. As protein: CARSLFHTGQGTNEKLFF.

This chain joins TRBV6-5 and TRBJ1-1; D perhaps matches TRBD1 (5 bases). CDR3 length equals 10 residues. V gave up 8 bases and J gave up 4 bases, with 5 bases separating them. CDR1 and CDR2 from the germline V gene are MNHEY and SVGAGI. The CDR3 bases are TGTGCCAGCGGGGGCACTGAAGCTTTCTTT. This encodes CASGGTEAFF.

The chain combines TRBV2 with TRBJ2-7; 8 bases line up with TRBD1. From germline, CDR1 is SNHLY and CDR2 FYNNEI. V lost 7 bases and J lost 2; bases outside the gene matches: 7. The CDR3 totals 14 residues. The CDR3 loop reads CASMLGQGTYEQYF. CDR3 nucleotide sequence: TGTGCCAGCATGCTCGGACAGGGCACCTACGAGCAGTACTTC.

The J gene is TRBJ2-1, the V gene TRBV7-9; 7 bases map to TRBD1. The germline CDR1 and CDR2 sequences are SEHNR and FQNEAQ (reference sequence). After removal of 5 bases from V and 4 bases from J, the junction contained 8 bases not matched to a gene. There are 15 residues in the CDR3. The CDR3 DNA follows: TGTGCCAGCAGCATGGCCAGGGGGTATTACAATGAGCAGTTCTTC. Translation: CASSMARGYYNEQFF.

The V gene is TRBV6-5, the J gene TRBJ2-7, with no clear D. The CDR3 has 14 residues. V gave up 6 bases and J gave up 2 bases, with 14 bases separating them. Looked up from germline, CDR1 is MNHEY and CDR2 is SVGAGI. The CDR3 here is CASRPWQAAYEQYF. Written as DNA, the CDR3 is TGTGCCAGCAGGCCCTGGCAGGCTGCCTACGAGCAGTACTTC.

The chain recombines TRBV19 with TRBJ2-7; TRBD1 aligns across 7 bases. CDR1 is LNHDA and CDR2 is SQIVND in the germline V gene (reference sequence). The V segment lost 5 bases and the J segment 2 bases; nucleotides outside the gene matches: 6. This CDR3 region has 14 residues. The CDR3 spells CASSAGQEAYEQYF. The CDR3 bases are TGTGCCAGTAGTGCCGGACAGGAGGCCTACGAGCAGTACTTC. Full variable domain (rest looked up from reference TRBV19 and TRBJ2-7): DGGITQSPKYLFRKEGQNVTLSCEQNLNHDAMYWYRQDPGQGLRLIYYSQIVNDFQKGDIAEGYSVSREKKESFPLTVTSAQKNPTAFYLCASSAGQEAYEQYFGPGTRLTVT.

The J gene is TRBJ2-4, the V gene TRBV7-9; D is unclear. V lost 4 bases and J lost 0, with 7 bases in between. The CDR3 has 14 amino acids. Looked up from germline, CDR1 is SEHNR and CDR2 is FQNEAQ (reference sequence). This chain's CDR3 is CASSYSVAKNIQYF. CDR3 sequence (DNA): TGTGCCAGCAGCTACTCCGTAGCCAAAAACATTCAGTACTTC. Variable domain in full (rest from reference TRBV7-9 and TRBJ2-4): DTGVSQNPRHKITKRGQNVTFRCDPISEHNRLYWYRQTLGQGPEFLTYFQNEAQLEKSRLLSDRFSAERPKGSFSTLEIQRTEQGDSAMYLCASSYSVAKNIQYFGAGTRLSVL.

J is TRBJ1-4 and V is TRBV19; D unresolved. Trimming stripped 0 bases from V and 5 bases from J, with 16 bases between. Germline V CDR1 and CDR2: LNHDA, SQIVND (reference sequence). The CDR3 runs to 17 residues. CDR3 sequence: CASSIDPDLNGNEKLFF. The CDR3 region has the DNA TGTGCCAGTAGTATAGACCCGGACCTCAACGGGAATGAAAAACTGTTTTTT.

The rearrangement links TRBV7-9 to TRBJ2-2; 8 bases align to TRBD1. Unmatched junction bases numbered 16, after V lost 5 bases and J lost 2 bases. The CDR3 extends over 19 amino acids. Per germline, CDR1 SEHNR and CDR2 FQNEAQ (reference sequence). In DNA, the CDR3 is TGTGCCAGCAGCGCGAAGGGCACCGGACAGGGTGCAAACACCGGGGAGCTGTTTTTT. Residues: CASSAKGTGQGANTGELFF.

The chain carries TRBV29-1 and TRBJ2-7; 7 nucleotides agree with TRBD1. The germline V gene has CDR1 SQVTM and CDR2 ANQGSEA. With 5 bases clipped from V and 3 bases from J, the junction kept 1 base outside the gene matches. The CDR3 contains 11 residues. This chain's CDR3 is CSVNRGYEQYF. The CDR3 DNA reads as TGCAGCGTTAACAGGGGCTACGAGCAGTACTTC.

This clone was found once. The chain combines TRBV27 with TRBJ2-7, with TRBD2 matching over 7 bases. Germline CDR1 and CDR2: MNHEY and SMNVEV (reference sequence). CDR3 length equals 13 residues. With V trimmed by 5 bases and J by 2 bases, 3 bases remained unmatched. CDR3 nucleotide sequence: TGTGCCAGCAGTACGGGAGGCCCCTACGAGCAGTACTTC. It encodes CASSTGGPYEQYF.

This chain connects TRBV7-9 to TRBJ2-1; D remains unclear. This CDR3 region has 15 residues. Trimming removed 3 bases at V and 4 bases at J, with 13 bases between. Germline V gene sequence: CDR1 SEHNR, CDR2 FQNEAQ (reference sequence). The CDR3 DNA follows: TGTGCCAGCAGCTTTAGGCGCCTGGGGTACAATGAGCAGTTCTTC. Translated, it gives CASSFRRLGYNEQFF.

This CDR3 reads CASSTHLLAGSNNEQFF. For the CDR3, the DNA is TGTGCCAGTAGTACACACCTACTAGCGGGATCGAACAATGAGCAGTTCTTC. The V call is TRBV19, the J call TRBJ2-1; 10 bases are a match to TRBD2. The CDR3 loop spans 17 amino acids. Germline values: CDR1 LNHDA, CDR2 SQIVND (reference sequence). Trimming removed 4 bases from V and 5 bases from J; junction bases left unmatched: 11.

The chain recombines TRBV28 with TRBJ2-1; a possible D gene is TRBD2 (6 bases). Per germline, CDR1 MDHEN and CDR2 SYDVKM. The CDR3 sequence is 13 residues long. The V end lost 7 bases, the J end lost 5 bases, and 12 bases lay between the germline ends. The CDR3: CASNGGNHNEQFF. Written as DNA, the CDR3 is TGTGCCAGCAATGGCGGGAACCACAATGAGCAGTTCTTC.

This chain links TRBV29-1 with TRBJ2-5, with D possibly TRBD2 on 6 matching bases. The CDR3 spans 12 residues. Deletions cut 6 bases from V and 5 bases from J, with 13 bases between. The germline CDR1 and CDR2 sequences are SQVTM and ANQGSEA. In DNA form, the CDR3 reads TGCAGCGTGCCCCCGGCGGGGGAGACCCAGTACTTC. Protein sequence: CSVPPAGETQYF.

The chain joins TRBV9 to TRBJ1-1; D possibly corresponds to TRBD1 (5 bases). CDR3 size: 11 residues. Germline CDR1 SGDLS, CDR2 YYNGEE. Trimming shortened V by 3 bases and J by 11 bases, and 11 bases separated the two germline ends. The CDR3 spells CASSGGRGAFF. CDR3 in DNA: TGTGCCAGCAGCGGGGGTCGGGGGGCTTTCTTT.

The rearrangement uses TRBV7-2 and TRBJ2-7; D not resolved. The CDR3 loop spans 13 amino acids. Trimming removed 3 bases from V and 1 base from J, with 7 bases in between. Germline assignment: CDR1 SGHTA and CDR2 FQGNSA. The CDR3 reads CASSFSESYEQYF. For the CDR3, the DNA is TGTGCCAGCAGCTTTTCGGAGTCCTACGAGCAGTACTTC. The whole variable domain, remainder taken from reference TRBV7-2 and TRBJ2-7, is GAGVSQSPSNKVTEKGKDVELRCDPISGHTALYWYRQSLGQGLEFLIYFQGNSAPDKSGLPSDRFSAERTGGSVSTLTIQRTQQEDSAVYLCASSFSESYEQYFGPGTRLTVT.

This chain connects TRBV7-6 to TRBJ2-1, with 12 positions matching TRBD1. Germline CDR1 SGHVS, CDR2 FNYEAQ. V lost 5 bases and J lost 6; bases outside the gene matches: 11. The CDR3 length is 17 residues. CDR3: CASSVKPGQGAFNEQFF. DNA for the CDR3: TGTGCCAGCAGCGTAAAACCGGGACAGGGGGCCTTCAATGAGCAGTTCTTC.

The rearrangement joins TRBV4-3 to TRBJ1-3; 9 bases match TRBD1. The trim removed 4 bases at V and 5 bases at J, leaving 3 bases unmatched. Per germline, CDR1 LGHNA and CDR2 YSLEER. The CDR3 totals 14 residues. The DNA of the CDR3 is TGCGCCAGCAGCCCAGGGACAGGGAGAAACACCATATATTTT. It translates to CASSPGTGRNTIYF.